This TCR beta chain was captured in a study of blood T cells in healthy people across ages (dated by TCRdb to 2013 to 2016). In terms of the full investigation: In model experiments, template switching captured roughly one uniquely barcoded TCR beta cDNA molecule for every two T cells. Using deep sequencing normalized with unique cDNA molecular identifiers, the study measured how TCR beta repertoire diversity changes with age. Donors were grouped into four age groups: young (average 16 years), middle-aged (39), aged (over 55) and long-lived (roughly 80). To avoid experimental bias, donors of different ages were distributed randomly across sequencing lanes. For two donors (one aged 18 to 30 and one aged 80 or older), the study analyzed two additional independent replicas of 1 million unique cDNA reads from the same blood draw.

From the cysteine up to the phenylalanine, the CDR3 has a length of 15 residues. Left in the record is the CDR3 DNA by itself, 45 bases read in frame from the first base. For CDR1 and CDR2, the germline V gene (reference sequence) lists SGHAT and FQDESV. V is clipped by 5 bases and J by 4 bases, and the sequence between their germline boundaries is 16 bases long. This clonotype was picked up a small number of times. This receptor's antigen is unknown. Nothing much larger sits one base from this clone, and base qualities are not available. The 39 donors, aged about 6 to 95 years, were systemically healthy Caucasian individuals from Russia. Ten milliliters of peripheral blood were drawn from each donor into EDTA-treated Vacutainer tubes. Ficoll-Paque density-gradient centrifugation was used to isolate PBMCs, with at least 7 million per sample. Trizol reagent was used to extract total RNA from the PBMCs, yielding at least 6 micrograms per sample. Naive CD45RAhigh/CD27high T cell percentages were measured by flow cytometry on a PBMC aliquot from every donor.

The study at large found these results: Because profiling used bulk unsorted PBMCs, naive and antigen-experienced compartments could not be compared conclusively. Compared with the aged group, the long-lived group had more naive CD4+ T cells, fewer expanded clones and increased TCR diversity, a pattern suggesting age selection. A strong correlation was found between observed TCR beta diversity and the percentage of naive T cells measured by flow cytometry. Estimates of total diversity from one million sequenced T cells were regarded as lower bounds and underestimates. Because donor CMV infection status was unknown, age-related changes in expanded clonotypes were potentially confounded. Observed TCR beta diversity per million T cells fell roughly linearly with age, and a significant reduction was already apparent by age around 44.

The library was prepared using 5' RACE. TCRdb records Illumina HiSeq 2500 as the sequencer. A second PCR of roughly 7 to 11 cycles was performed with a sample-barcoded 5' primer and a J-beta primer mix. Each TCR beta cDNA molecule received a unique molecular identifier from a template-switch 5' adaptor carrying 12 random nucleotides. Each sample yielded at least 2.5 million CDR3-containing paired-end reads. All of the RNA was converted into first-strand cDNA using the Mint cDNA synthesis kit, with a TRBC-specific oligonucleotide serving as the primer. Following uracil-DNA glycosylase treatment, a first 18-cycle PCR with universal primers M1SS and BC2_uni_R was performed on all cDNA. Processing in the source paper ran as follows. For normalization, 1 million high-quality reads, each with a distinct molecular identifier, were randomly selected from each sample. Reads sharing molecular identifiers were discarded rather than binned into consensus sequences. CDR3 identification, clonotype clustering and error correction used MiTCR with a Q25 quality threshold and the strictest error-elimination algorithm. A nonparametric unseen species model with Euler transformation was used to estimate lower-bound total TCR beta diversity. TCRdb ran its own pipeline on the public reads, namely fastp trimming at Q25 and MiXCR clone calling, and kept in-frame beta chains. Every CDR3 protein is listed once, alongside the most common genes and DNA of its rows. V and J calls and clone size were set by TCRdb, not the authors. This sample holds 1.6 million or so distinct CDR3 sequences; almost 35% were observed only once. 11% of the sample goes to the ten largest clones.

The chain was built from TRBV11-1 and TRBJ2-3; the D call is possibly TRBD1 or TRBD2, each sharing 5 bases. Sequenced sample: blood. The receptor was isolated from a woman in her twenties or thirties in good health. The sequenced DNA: TGTGCCAGCAGCCCTACCACACTAGGGGCAGATACGCAGTATTTT. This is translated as CASSPTTLGADTQYF.